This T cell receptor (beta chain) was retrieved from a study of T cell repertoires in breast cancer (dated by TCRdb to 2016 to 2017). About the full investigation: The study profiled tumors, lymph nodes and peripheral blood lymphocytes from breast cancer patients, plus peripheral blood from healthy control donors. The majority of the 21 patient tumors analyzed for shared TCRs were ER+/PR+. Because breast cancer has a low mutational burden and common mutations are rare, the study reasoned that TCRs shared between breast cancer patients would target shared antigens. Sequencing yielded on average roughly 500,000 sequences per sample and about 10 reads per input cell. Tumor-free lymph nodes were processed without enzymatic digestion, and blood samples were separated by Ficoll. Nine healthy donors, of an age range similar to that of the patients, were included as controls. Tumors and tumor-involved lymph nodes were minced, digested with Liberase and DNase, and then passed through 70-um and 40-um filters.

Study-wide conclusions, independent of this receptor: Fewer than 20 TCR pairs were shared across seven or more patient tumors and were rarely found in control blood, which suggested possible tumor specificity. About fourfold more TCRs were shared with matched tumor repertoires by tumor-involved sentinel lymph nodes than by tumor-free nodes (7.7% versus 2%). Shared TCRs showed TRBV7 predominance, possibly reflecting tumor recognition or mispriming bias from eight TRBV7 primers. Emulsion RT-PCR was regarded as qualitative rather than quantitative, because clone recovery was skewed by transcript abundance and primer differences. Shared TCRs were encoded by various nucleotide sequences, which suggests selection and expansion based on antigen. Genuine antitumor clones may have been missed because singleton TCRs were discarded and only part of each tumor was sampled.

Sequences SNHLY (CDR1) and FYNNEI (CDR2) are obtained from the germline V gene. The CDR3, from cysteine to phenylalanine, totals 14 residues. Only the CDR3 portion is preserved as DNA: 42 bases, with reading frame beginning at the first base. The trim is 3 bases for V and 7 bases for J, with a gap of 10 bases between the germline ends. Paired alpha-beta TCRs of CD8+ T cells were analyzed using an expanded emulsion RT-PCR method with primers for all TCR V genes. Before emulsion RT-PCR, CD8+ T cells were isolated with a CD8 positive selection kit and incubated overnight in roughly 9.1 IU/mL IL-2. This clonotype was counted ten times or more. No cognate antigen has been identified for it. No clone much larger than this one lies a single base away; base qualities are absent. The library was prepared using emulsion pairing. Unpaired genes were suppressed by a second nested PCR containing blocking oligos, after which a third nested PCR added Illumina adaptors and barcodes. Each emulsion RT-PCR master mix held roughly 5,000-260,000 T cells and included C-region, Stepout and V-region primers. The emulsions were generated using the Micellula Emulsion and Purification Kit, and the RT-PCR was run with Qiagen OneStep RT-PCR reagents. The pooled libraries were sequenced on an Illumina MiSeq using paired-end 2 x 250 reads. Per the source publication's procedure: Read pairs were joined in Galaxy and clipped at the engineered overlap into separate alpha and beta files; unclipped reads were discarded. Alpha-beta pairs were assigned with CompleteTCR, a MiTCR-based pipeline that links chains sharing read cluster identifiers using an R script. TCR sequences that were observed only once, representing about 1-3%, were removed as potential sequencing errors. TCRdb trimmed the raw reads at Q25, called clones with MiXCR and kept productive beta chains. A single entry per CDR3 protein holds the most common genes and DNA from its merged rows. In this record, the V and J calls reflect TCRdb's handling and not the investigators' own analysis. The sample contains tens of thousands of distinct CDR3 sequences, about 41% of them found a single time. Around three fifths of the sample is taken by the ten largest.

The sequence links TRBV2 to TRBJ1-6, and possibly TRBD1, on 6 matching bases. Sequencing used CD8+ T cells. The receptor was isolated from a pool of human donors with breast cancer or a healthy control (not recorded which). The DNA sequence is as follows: TGTGCCAGCAGTGAGGGAGACAGGAATTCACCCCTCCACTTT. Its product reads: CASSEGDRNSPLHF.